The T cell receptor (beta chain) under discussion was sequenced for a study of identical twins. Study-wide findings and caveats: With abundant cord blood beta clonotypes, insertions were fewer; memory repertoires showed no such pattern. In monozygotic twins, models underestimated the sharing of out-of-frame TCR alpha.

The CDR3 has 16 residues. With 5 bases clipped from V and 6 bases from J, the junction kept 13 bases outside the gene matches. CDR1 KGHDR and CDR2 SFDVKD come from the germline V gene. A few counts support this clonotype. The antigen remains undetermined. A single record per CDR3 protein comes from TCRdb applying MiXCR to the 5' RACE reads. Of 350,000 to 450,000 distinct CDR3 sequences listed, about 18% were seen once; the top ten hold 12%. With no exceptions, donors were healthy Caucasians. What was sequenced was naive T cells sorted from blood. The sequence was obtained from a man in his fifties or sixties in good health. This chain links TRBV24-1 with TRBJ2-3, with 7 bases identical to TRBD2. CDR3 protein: CATSGLEAGSQDTQYF. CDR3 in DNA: TGTGCCACCAGTGGTTTAGAAGCGGGGTCTCAGGATACGCAGTATTTT.